This is a list of T cell receptor beta chains from one sample in a study of vaccination and CD4 T cells after COVID-19. Their recognized antigens are unknown. MiXCR was run by TCRdb on the PCR reads, yielding one entry per CDR3 protein. The sample contains some 15,000 distinct CDR3 sequences, around 48% of which appear only once. What was sequenced was CD4+ T cells from blood, cultured in vitro. The receptors come from a human donor who had recovered from COVID-19. Both conserved end residues are part of each CDR3. The order of the fields is D gene, J gene, clone size, V gene, CDR3 DNA, CDR3 protein. A D gene is named only where the DNA matches it firmly. Size is omitted from some rows. Given values are once, few, many or a class for expanded clones.

TRBD1 TRBJ2-5 . TRBV24-1 TGTGCCACCAGTGATTCCGGGACAGGGGGCGCCGAGACCCAGTACTTC CATSDSGTGGAETQYF
. TRBJ1-1 . TRBV7-8 TGTGCCAGCAGCTTAGCGCTCACAGGGTACACTGAAGCTTTCTTT CASSLALTGYTEAFF
TRBD1 TRBJ2-2 . TRBV29-1 TGCAGCGCTAGTGGACAGGCGAACACCGGGGAGCTGTTTTTT CSASGQANTGELFF
. TRBJ1-2 . TRBV5-4 TGTGCCAGCAGCTCCTACCTCAACTATGGCTACACCTTC CASSSYLNYGYTF
. TRBJ2-3 . TRBV11-3 TGTGCCAGCAGCTTAGATCACACTAGCACAGATACGCAGTATTTT CASSLDHTSTDTQYF
. TRBJ2-5 . TRBV12-3/TRBV12-4 TGTGCCAGCAGTTCCAGCGCCCAAGAGACCCAGTACTTC CASSSSAQETQYF
. TRBJ1-2 . TRBV15 TGTGCCACCAGCAGAGGTCGGGGGTTTTTCGGCTACACCTTC CATSRGRGFFGYTF
. TRBJ2-7 . TRBV6-1 TGTGCCAGCAGTGAGCCGGGACACGCGGCCTACGAGCAGTACTTC CASSEPGHAAYEQYF
. TRBJ1-2 . TRBV5-1 TGCGCCAGCAGTCCAGAGGGACGACTTAGAGCCTTC CASSPEGRLRAF
. TRBJ1-4 . TRBV7-9 TGTGCCAGCAGCTTAGGGTGGGGTCCGTCGAGTGAAAAACTGTTTTTT CASSLGWGPSSEKLFF
TRBD1 TRBJ1-5 few TRBV7-8 TGTGCCAGCAGCAAGGACAGGGGACGGATACAGCCCCAGCATTTT CASSKDRGRIQPQHF
TRBD2 TRBJ2-7 . TRBV2 TGTGCCAGCAGTGGGGAGGGGTACGAGCAGTACTTC CASSGEGYEQYF
TRBD2 TRBJ2-3 . TRBV11-3 TGTGCCAGCCAGTGGCGGGGGTCCACAGATACGCAGTATTTT CASQWRGSTDTQYF
. TRBJ2-7 . TRBV6-1 TGTGCCAGCAGAACCGCCGCGGGGAGGCTCTACGAGCAGTACTTC CASRTAAGRLYEQYF
TRBD1 TRBJ1-6 large TRBV19 TGTGCCAGTAGTGTGGACAGGCCTAATTCACCCCTCCACTTT CASSVDRPNSPLHF
. TRBJ2-5 few TRBV7-2 TGTGCCAGCAGCTTAAGTAGGGAGACCCAGTACTTC CASSLSRETQYF
. TRBJ1-6 few TRBV7-2 TGTGCCAGCAGCTCACCTTTGACAGGAAATTCACCCCTCCACTTT CASSSPLTGNSPLHF
. TRBJ1-1 . TRBV10-3 TGTGCCATCAGTGTACAGGGCACTGAAGCTTTCTTT CAISVQGTEAFF
. TRBJ2-5 . TRBV10-3 TGTGCCATCAGTGTGGGGGGTGAGACCCAGTACTTC CAISVGGETQYF
. TRBJ1-2 few TRBV6-1 TGTGCCAGCAGTGAAAGTTTGGGTGGCTACACCTTC CASSESLGGYTF
TRBD1 TRBJ1-5 . TRBV5-3 TGTGCCAGCAGCCGATTGACAGGGGGCAATCAGCCCCAGCATTTT CASSRLTGGNQPQHF
. TRBJ2-1 . TRBV19 TGTGCCAGTAGTCGGCGGGCAACCTACAATGAGCAGTTCTTC CASSRRATYNEQFF
TRBD1 TRBJ1-2 . TRBV30 TGTGCCTGGAGTGCCAACATTGGACAGGGTGGCTACACCTTC CAWSANIGQGGYTF
. TRBJ2-5 . TRBV5-1 TGCGCCAGCAGCTTGGTTCGGGAGACCCAGTACTTC CASSLVRETQYF
. TRBJ1-6 . TRBV6-2/TRBV6-3 TGTGCCAGCAGGACTGCGGGGTCCTATAATTCACCCCTCCACTTT CASRTAGSYNSPLHF
. TRBJ1-1 few TRBV12-3/TRBV12-4 TGTGCCAGCAGCCGGGATCCTTTAGTGGACACTGAAGCTTTCTTT CASSRDPLVDTEAFF
TRBD1 TRBJ2-4 . TRBV2 TGTGCCACCAGATCCGGACAGGGTTTCATTCAGTACTTC CATRSGQGFIQYF
. TRBJ1-1 . TRBV20-1 TGCAGTGCTAGAGATCTTCGCACTGAAGCTTTCTTT CSARDLRTEAFF
. TRBJ2-1 . TRBV20-1 TGCAGTGCTACCCAGAGGTACTACAATGAGCAGTTCTTC CSATQRYYNEQFF
. TRBJ1-1 few TRBV12-3/TRBV12-4 TGTGCCAGCAGTTTCCAGGGGATGAACACTGAAGCTTTCTTT CASSFQGMNTEAFF
. TRBJ1-1 . TRBV7-2 TGTGCCAGCAGCAACAGGGCAGTGAACACTGAAGCTTTCTTT CASSNRAVNTEAFF
. TRBJ1-1 . TRBV7-2 TGTGCCAGCAGCTTAAGTTGGGTTGACACTGAAGCTTTCTTT CASSLSWVDTEAFF
TRBD2 TRBJ2-4 few TRBV27 TGTGCCAGCAGTTTGGCTAGCGGGGACATTCAGTACTTC CASSLASGDIQYF
TRBD2 TRBJ2-3 . TRBV7-2 TGTGCCAGCAGCTTAAGCGGGGGGGTCGTGACAGATACGCAGTATTTT CASSLSGGVVTDTQYF
TRBD2 TRBJ2-5 . TRBV5-5 TGTGCCAGCAGCTTGTTGGCTAGCGGGGGGGCAGAGACCCAGTACTTC CASSLLASGGAETQYF
TRBD2 TRBJ2-5 . TRBV11-3 TGTGCCAGCAGCTCCGGGACTAGCGTACGGGAGACCCAGTACTTC CASSSGTSVRETQYF